The 9 T cell receptor beta chains below were found in one sample sequenced in a study of T cell repertoires in cytomegalovirus infection. A single record per CDR3 protein comes from TCRdb applying MiXCR to the reads. The sample gives 680,000 or so distinct CDR3 sequences, approximately 34% of which show up once; 2.5% to 3.5% is in the top ten. The material sequenced was PBMCs. The receptors were gathered from a human donor in good health (CMV status not recorded). Some clones in this sample may be carry-over from other donors' samples.

Many counts were recorded for this clonotype. The rearrangement joins TRBV11-2 to TRBJ2-4, with D unresolved. Germline V gives CDR1 SGHAT, CDR2 FQNNGV. The CDR3 is 14 amino acids. V dropped 7 bases and J dropped 3 bases, with 13 bases sitting between them. The CDR3 region is CASIPGDGKNIQYF. The CDR3 bases are TGTGCCAGCATCCCTGGGGATGGCAAAAACATTCAGTACTTC.

The rearrangement joins TRBV7-6 to TRBJ2-4; the match to TRBD2 covers 10 bases. CDR3 size: 16 residues. CDR1 is SGHVS, CDR2 FNYEAQ, per germline. The V and J ends lost 1 base and 7 bases, in that order; junction bases with no gene match: 7. As DNA, the CDR3 is TGTGCCAGCAGCTTAGTAGCGGGGGGCATAGGGAACATTCAGTACTTC. Residues: CASSLVAGGIGNIQYF.

This clonotype appeared a few times. J is TRBJ1-2 and V is TRBV4-2; maybe TRBD1 (6 bases). CDR1 is LGHNA, CDR2 YNFKEQ, per germline. Trimming stripped 4 bases from V and 4 bases from J, with 19 bases between. The CDR3 totals 16 residues. CDR3 bases: TGTGCCAGCAGCCCCGAGGCGGGGGCGATGGGCTATGGCTACACCTTC. Protein product: CASSPEAGAMGYGYTF.

This clonotype has more than one count but fewer than ten. This chain connects TRBV12-3 or TRBV12-4 to TRBJ2-3; 11 nucleotides agree with TRBD1. J gave up 6 bases and V 3 bases, and 5 bases lay outside the gene matches. This CDR3 region has 15 residues. The CDR3 protein is CASSFADRGRDTQYF. The CDR3 nucleotides are TGTGCCAGCAGTTTCGCGGACAGGGGGCGTGATACGCAGTATTTT.

Regarding this clonotype: A much larger clone is a single base away; this may be a read error. The rearrangement links TRBV28 to TRBJ2-7; 7 bases map to TRBD2. The trim removed 4 bases at V and 6 bases at J, leaving 3 bases unmatched. The CDR3 spans 12 residues. CDR1 is MDHEN and CDR2 is SYDVKM in the germline V gene. CDR3 in DNA: TGTGCCAGCAGTTCGGGGGGAAGCGAGCAGTACTTC. Amino acid sequence: CASSSGGSEQYF.

The sample holds a few counts of this clonotype. The chain couples TRBV28 to TRBJ1-2; 7 bases line up with TRBD1. The CDR3 has 14 amino acids. After removal of 3 bases from V and 7 bases from J, the junction contained 8 bases not matched to a gene. The germline CDR1 and CDR2 sequences are MDHEN and SYDVKM. The CDR3 coding sequence is TGTGCCAGCAGTTTCCAGACAGGGACGGGTGGCTACACCTTC. As protein: CASSFQTGTGGYTF.

Notes on this clonotype: One base away lies a much larger clone, so this may be a sequencing read error. The CDR3 DNA follows: TGTGCCTCCAGTGAACCCGGGAATCAGCCCCAGCATTTT. Translation gives CASSEPGNQPQHF. The chain joins TRBV24-1 to TRBJ1-5; D unresolved. This CDR3 region has 13 residues. CDR1 is KGHDR, CDR2 SFDVKD, per germline.

This clonotype has just one count. The CDR3 ends on some other residue instead of the conserved phenylalanine or tryptophan, so this is likely a read error. The chain joins TRBV19 to TRBJ1-5; a weak D match, TRBD1 (5 bases). Trimming took 3 bases from V and 5 from J, leaving 26 bases between them. Per germline, CDR1 LNHDA and CDR2 SQIVND (reference sequence). The CDR3 extends over 19 amino acids. The CDR3 DNA follows: TGTGCCAGTAGTATGGCCGCGCGCCCAAGGAGGGGAAAAGATCAGCCCCAGCATTTG. Amino acids: CASSMAARPRRGKDQPQHL.

In this sample, this clonotype turned up a few times. The rearrangement links TRBV12-3 or TRBV12-4 to TRBJ1-6; D remains ambiguous. This CDR3 has 13 amino acids. V lost 5 bases and J 11 bases, leaving 13 bases between the germline ends. As DNA, the CDR3 is TGTGCCAGCAGTCCGACCGCCGGGGCACCCCTCCACTTT. It translates to CASSPTAGAPLHF.